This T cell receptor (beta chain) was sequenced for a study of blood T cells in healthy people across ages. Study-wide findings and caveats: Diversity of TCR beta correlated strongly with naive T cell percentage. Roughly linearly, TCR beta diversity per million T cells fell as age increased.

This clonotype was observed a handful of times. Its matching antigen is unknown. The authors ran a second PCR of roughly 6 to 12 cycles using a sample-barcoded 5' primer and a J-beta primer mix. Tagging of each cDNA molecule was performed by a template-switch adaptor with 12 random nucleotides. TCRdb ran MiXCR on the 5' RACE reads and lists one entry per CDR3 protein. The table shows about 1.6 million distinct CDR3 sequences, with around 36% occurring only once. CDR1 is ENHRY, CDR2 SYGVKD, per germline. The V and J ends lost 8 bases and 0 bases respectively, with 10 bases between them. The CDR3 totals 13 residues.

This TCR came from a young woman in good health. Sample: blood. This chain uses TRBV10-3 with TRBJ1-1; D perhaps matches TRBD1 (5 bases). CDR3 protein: CAIYGGMNTEAFF. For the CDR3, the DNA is TGTGCCATCTACGGGGGAATGAACACTGAAGCTTTCTTT.